Given below is one T cell receptor (beta chain) in context. Its antigen is unknown. TCRdb reprocessed the PCR reads using MiXCR. The data contain roughly 30,000 clones, around a fifth of them seen just once; the ten biggest clones take up about 8%. The sample comes from a study of metastatic and nonmetastatic thyroid tumors. Study results and limitations: The study reportedly found significantly higher TCR beta diversity in malignant thyroid tumors than benign nodules, in blood and tumor.

This CDR3 has 16 residues. V was cut by 5 bases and J by 7 bases, with 18 bases left in between. CDR1 MNHEY and CDR2 SMNVEV come from the germline V gene (reference sequence). Every patient underwent thyroid surgery untreated. The origin of this receptor is a female donor with papillary thyroid cancer or a benign thyroid nodule (not recorded which). Some clones in this sample may be carry-over from other donors' samples. Sequencing was performed on blood. This chain links TRBV27 with TRBJ1-6; the D gene is possibly TRBD1 (5 bases). The CDR3 region has the DNA TGTGCCAGCAGTCCCACAGCCGGGGCAGTGAATTCACCCCTCCACTTT. Translated: CASSPTAGAVNSPLHF.